The 32 T cell receptor beta chains given below trace back to one sample, sequenced in a study of shared clonotypes between healthy human individuals. TCRdb's table, derived via immunoSEQ multiplex PCR, lists solely in-frame clones and lacks some. In the table there are over a million clones, approximately 70% of which are singletons. Sample: memory CD4+ T cells sorted from blood. Subset meaning: CD45RA-negative fraction. These receptors were taken from a young man in good health.

This clone was counted between two and nine times. CDR3 sequence reads: CAWREDIHYGYTF. The CDR3 DNA follows: TGTGCCTGGAGGGAGGACATCCACTATGGCTACACCTTC. V usage is TRBV30 and J usage is TRBJ1-2; D may be TRBD1 (5 bases). V lost 3 bases and J lost 3, with 11 bases in between. Germline V CDR1 and CDR2: GTSNPN, SVGIG (reference sequence). The CDR3 is 13 amino acids.

In its sample, this clone was seen a few times. The chain uses TRBV6-5 and TRBJ1-4; D might be TRBD1 (5 bases). Looked up from germline, CDR1 is MNHEY and CDR2 is SVGAGI. V shed 5 bases and J shed 11 bases, with 12 bases lying between them. There are 12 residues in the CDR3. In DNA, the CDR3 is TGTGCCAGCAGTACGGGGCAAGGGAAACTGTTTTTT. This sequence encodes CASSTGQGKLFF.

There are many counts of this clone. The chain combines TRBV5-1 with TRBJ2-1, with D unresolved. The CDR3 extends over 17 amino acids. The germline V gene has CDR1 SGHRS and CDR2 YFSETQ. V was trimmed by 4 bases and J by 0 bases, leaving 17 bases between them. CDR3 in DNA: TGCGCCAGCAGCCCTCTGAATATTGGGAACTCCTACAATGAGCAGTTCTTC. Its translation: CASSPLNIGNSYNEQFF.

Comments on this clone: The same CDR3 can be traced to other DNA sequences in this sample. The chain recombines TRBV5-4 with TRBJ2-3; no firm D call. Germline CDR1 reads SGHNT; CDR2 reads YYREEE (reference sequence). Trimming took off 0 bases at V and 2 bases at J, with 4 bases between the two ends. The CDR3 is made up of 13 amino acids. CDR3 amino acids: CASSLVSTDTQYF. For the CDR3, the DNA is TGTGCCAGCAGCTTGGTATCCACAGATACGCAGTATTTT.

This chain uses TRBV6-4 with TRBJ2-7; 7 positions agree with TRBD1. Trimming took 0 bases from V and 4 from J; bases not matched to a gene: 15. The CDR3 contains 18 residues. CDR1 is MRHNA, CDR2 SNTAGT, per germline. As DNA, the CDR3 is TGTGCCAGCAGTGACTCCGACAGGGAATCTTTCCCTCATTACGAGCAGTACTTC. Its protein product is CASSDSDRESFPHYEQYF.

In its sample, this clone was seen once. The chain couples TRBV6-6 to TRBJ1-2; TRBD1 aligns across 7 bases. The J segment lost 7 bases and the V segment lost 2 bases, leaving 7 bases of the junction unmatched. The CDR3 is 14 residues long. Germline CDR1 reads MNHNY; CDR2 reads SVGAGI (reference sequence). The CDR3 spells CASSYTTGERGYTF. The CDR3 coding sequence is TGTGCCAGCAGTTACACCACAGGGGAACGTGGCTACACCTTC.

This chain joins TRBV7-2 and TRBJ2-7; D ambiguous. Trimming took off 2 bases at V and 6 bases at J, with 11 bases between the two ends. Germline values: CDR1 SGHTA, CDR2 FQGNSA. This CDR3 region has 13 residues. The CDR3 here is CASSLPSTGEQYF. CDR3 nucleotides: TGTGCCAGCAGCTTACCTTCCACGGGCGAGCAGTACTTC.

V gene TRBV7-9 combines with J gene TRBJ1-4, with D possibly matching TRBD1 (5 bases). There are 15 residues in the CDR3. CDR1 SEHNR and CDR2 FQNEAQ come from the germline V gene (reference sequence). V was shortened by 4 bases and J by 5 bases, with 14 bases between the two germline ends. CDR3 nucleotide sequence: TGTGCCAGCAGCTCCAAGGGGAGGGAGAATGAAAAACTGTTTTTT. Translating it yields CASSSKGRENEKLFF.

In this sample, this clone turned up once. This chain connects TRBV30 to TRBJ2-2; tentative D call: TRBD1 (5 bases). Trimming stripped 0 bases from V and 3 bases from J, with 14 bases between. There are 16 residues in the CDR3. Germline CDR1 is GTSNPN and CDR2 is SVGIG (reference sequence). CDR3 coding DNA: TGTGCCTGGAGTGTACTTCAAAAAGGGGACACCGGGGAGCTGTTTTTT. Translated: CAWSVLQKGDTGELFF.

This chain connects TRBV7-2 to TRBJ2-3; 8 bases line up with TRBD1. V lost 6 bases and J lost 6; bases outside the gene matches: 8. CDR3 size: 14 residues. In germline, CDR1 is SGHTA, CDR2 FQGNSA. Here the CDR3 reads CASRRTGLTDTQYF. The CDR3 DNA follows: TGTGCCAGCAGACGGACAGGGCTAACGGATACGCAGTATTTT.

This clone came up once. This rearrangement joins TRBV28 to TRBJ2-7; 12 bases fit TRBD2. Germline assignment: CDR1 MDHEN and CDR2 SYDVKM. The CDR3 has 15 residues. V lost 4 bases, J lost 2 bases, and 3 bases stayed unmatched. The CDR3 loop reads CASSSSGRATYEQYF. The CDR3 DNA follows: TGTGCCAGCAGTTCTAGCGGGAGGGCCACCTACGAGCAGTACTTC.

The chain uses TRBV7-8 and TRBJ1-3; D is possibly TRBD1 (5 bases). V lost 2 bases and J 2 bases, leaving 7 bases between the germline ends. From germline, CDR1 is SGHVS and CDR2 FQNEAQ. The CDR3 covers 14 residues. In DNA form, the CDR3 reads TGTGCCAGCAGCTTACGGGGACCTGGAAACACCATATATTTT. Translation gives CASSLRGPGNTIYF.

V and J are TRBV5-1 and TRBJ2-2; D perhaps matches TRBD2 (6 bases). Germline V lookup: CDR1 SGHRS, CDR2 YFSETQ. CDR3 length: 15 amino acids. Trimming shortened V by 4 bases and J by 4 bases, and 14 bases separated the two germline ends. The CDR3 bases are TGCGCCAGCAGCATCAATAGCGGCTTCACCGGGGAGCTGTTTTTT. Amino acid sequence: CASSINSGFTGELFF.

This clone has only a few counts. The rearrangement joins TRBV5-1 to TRBJ2-5; D might be TRBD2 (6 bases). CDR3 length: 13 amino acids. The V gene lost 4 bases and the J gene lost 1 base, with 8 bases spanning the gap. Germline CDR1 and CDR2: SGHRS and YFSETQ. For the CDR3, the DNA is TGCGCCAGCAGCACGGGAGCCCAAGAGACCCAGTACTTC. Translating gives CASSTGAQETQYF.

The chain employs TRBV14 and TRBJ1-2; no clear D. This CDR3 is 13 amino acids long. Germline CDR1 is SGHDN and CDR2 is FVKESK. Trimming removed 2 bases at V and 4 bases at J, with 8 bases between. CDR3 protein: CASSQIHTYGYTF. CDR3 nucleotides: TGTGCCAGCAGCCAAATTCACACCTATGGCTACACCTTC. Using reference TRBV14 and TRBJ1-2 for the parts outside the CDR3, the full variable domain is EAGVTQFPSHSVIEKGQTVTLRCDPISGHDNLYWYRRVMGKEIKFLLHFVKESKQDESGMPNNRFLAERTGGTYSTLKVQPAELEDSGVYFCASSQIHTYGYTFGSGTRLTVV.

The rearrangement links TRBV5-6 to TRBJ2-1, with D tentatively TRBD1 or TRBD2 (5 bases each). Germline V lookup: CDR1 SGHDT, CDR2 YYEEEE. The germline V and J ends were trimmed by 2 bases and 1 base, with 10 bases remaining between them. This CDR3 spans 15 amino acids. CDR3 coding DNA: TGTGCCAGCAGCTTTCTTGGGGGTTCCTACAATGAGCAGTTCTTC. Translation: CASSFLGGSYNEQFF.

The chain is built from TRBV6-6 and TRBJ1-2, with TRBD1 as a possible D gene (6 bases). This CDR3 contains 14 residues. From germline, CDR1 is MNHNY and CDR2 SVGAGI (reference sequence). Between the trimmed V and J ends, which lost 5 bases and 1 base, there was a span of 11 bases. The CDR3 loop reads CASSTIQGNYGYTF. CDR3 bases: TGTGCCAGCAGTACCATACAGGGTAACTATGGCTACACCTTC.

Points on this clone: At one boundary the junction diverges from the germline segment, which might be a read error. This sample includes further DNA sequences coding for the same CDR3. V usage is TRBV29-1 and J usage is TRBJ1-4; 9 bases agree with TRBD1. The CDR3 is made up of 16 amino acids. CDR1 and CDR2 from the germline V gene are SQVTM and ANQGSEA. The CDR3 sequence is CSVEDPPDRGGEKLFF. The CDR3 coding sequence is TGCAGCGTCGAAGATCCTCCGGACAGGGGCGGTGAAAAACTGTTTTTT.

The rearrangement uses TRBV6-1 and TRBJ1-5, with unresolved D. With 5 bases removed from V and 0 bases from J, the gap between germline ends came to 11 bases. Germline CDR1 MNHNS, CDR2 SASEGT. The CDR3 loop spans 15 amino acids. The CDR3 spells CASSLTGYSNQPQHF. Here the CDR3 DNA reads TGTGCCAGCAGTTTAACGGGTTATAGCAATCAGCCCCAGCATTTT.

About this clone: At the DNA level, this CDR3 is encoded by other sequences in the same sample as well. This chain uses TRBV6-5 with TRBJ1-2; tentatively, D is TRBD1 (5 bases). V was pared by 6 bases and J by 5 bases, with 13 bases between. The CDR3 length is 13 residues. Per germline, CDR1 MNHEY and CDR2 SVGAGI. The CDR3 sequence: CASSRDGGYGYTF. The CDR3, as DNA: TGTGCCAGCAGCCGGGACGGCGGATATGGCTACACCTTC.

The chain joins TRBV7-9 to TRBJ2-1; D is possibly TRBD2 (6 bases). CDR1 is SEHNR and CDR2 is FQNEAQ in the germline V gene (reference sequence). This CDR3 has 19 residues. Between the trimmed V and J ends, which lost 4 bases and 0 bases, there was a span of 22 bases. CDR3 DNA sequence: TGTGCCAGCAGCTCAACTACATTAGCGGACCCGAGCTCCTACAATGAGCAGTTCTTC. Translating it yields CASSSTTLADPSSYNEQFF.

The V and J genes are TRBV5-6 and TRBJ2-6, with D possibly matching TRBD1 (6 bases). The CDR3 is 17 amino acids. Germline CDR1 and CDR2: SGHDT and YYEEEE. V lost 7 bases and J lost 2, with 19 bases in between. The CDR3 nucleotides are TGTGCCAGCCGAAGTTACAGGGTCTTTACTGGGGCCAACGTCCTGACTTTC. This sequence encodes CASRSYRVFTGANVLTF.

This sequence joins TRBV7-2 and TRBJ1-1; D not certain. The germline V and J ends were trimmed by 5 bases and 5 bases, with 15 bases remaining between them. This CDR3 comprises 14 residues. The V gene's germline CDR1 is SGHTA and CDR2 FQGNSA. CDR3 region: CASSLVEGVTEAFF. The CDR3 DNA reads as TGTGCCAGCAGCCTAGTCGAGGGTGTAACTGAAGCTTTCTTT.

The chain recombines TRBV6-1 with TRBJ1-2; no clear D gene. Germline CDR1 and CDR2: MNHNS and SASEGT. V was cut by 3 bases and J by 1 base, with 6 bases left in between. The CDR3 length is 13 residues. The CDR3 is CASSEWGNYGYTF. The CDR3 DNA follows: TGTGCCAGCAGTGAGTGGGGTAACTATGGCTACACCTTC.

The chain links TRBV28 to TRBJ1-1, with D tentatively TRBD1 (6 bases). Germline V gene sequence: CDR1 MDHEN, CDR2 SYDVKM. This CDR3 contains 14 residues. V lost 5 bases and J lost 9, with 19 bases in between. Written as DNA, the CDR3 is TGTGCCAGCAGTCTGATGAGGGGGTCAGGGAAAGCTTTCTTT. As protein: CASSLMRGSGKAFF. Combining the CDR3 with reference TRBV28 and TRBJ1-1 gives the whole variable domain DVKVTQSSRYLVKRTGEKVFLECVQDMDHENMFWYRQDPGLGLRLIYFSYDVKMKEKGDIPEGYSVSREKKERFSLILESASTNQTSMYLCASSLMRGSGKAFFGQGTRLTVV.

The chain joins TRBV6-4 to TRBJ2-3; D uncertain. Germline V lookup: CDR1 MRHNA, CDR2 SNTAGT. The ends were cut back, 6 bases at V and 4 bases at J, with 14 bases in the middle. CDR3 length: 14 amino acids. CDR3 nucleotide sequence: TGTGCCAGCAGCCTCCACTTTAACGCAGATACGCAGTATTTT. As protein: CASSLHFNADTQYF.

This clone was picked up a small number of times. The chain uses TRBV29-1 and TRBJ1-2, with 7 bases aligning to TRBD1. V was pared by 4 bases and J by 4 bases, with 12 bases of the junction left unmatched. Germline V gene lookup returns CDR1 SQVTM and CDR2 ANQGSEA. This CDR3 comprises 15 residues. CDR3 amino acids: CSVVGGGVKAYGYTF. CDR3 DNA: TGCAGCGTTGTGGGAGGGGGCGTTAAAGCCTATGGCTACACCTTC. The whole variable domain, filled in from reference TRBV29-1 and TRBJ1-2, reads SAVISQKPSRDICQRGTSLTIQCQVDSQVTMMFWYRQQPGQSLTLIATANQGSEATYESGFVIDKFPISRPNLTFSTLTVSNMSPEDSSIYLCSVVGGGVKAYGYTFGSGTRLTVV.

For this clone: The junction departs from germline at one end; a sequencing error may be responsible. This chain joins TRBV6-1 and TRBJ2-1; TRBD2 matches at 10 bases. Germline values: CDR1 MNHNS, CDR2 SASEGT. There are 15 residues in the CDR3. The DNA for the CDR3 is TGTGCCGGCAGCGTTGTAGCGGGGGGCTACAATGAGCAGTTCTTC. This sequence encodes CAGSVVAGGYNEQFF.

V gene TRBV11-2 combines with J gene TRBJ2-3; D unresolved. The CDR3 runs to 15 residues. In germline, CDR1 is SGHAT, CDR2 FQNNGV. V was trimmed by 6 bases and J by 0 bases, leaving 13 bases between them. The CDR3 reads CASSPVNPSTDTQYF. The CDR3 DNA is TGTGCCAGCAGTCCCGTCAACCCTAGCACAGATACGCAGTATTTT.

The chain is built from TRBV5-1 and TRBJ1-2; D perhaps matches TRBD1 (6 bases). The CDR3 totals 14 residues. V shed 4 bases and J shed 4 bases, with 14 bases lying between them. Germline CDR1 SGHRS, CDR2 YFSETQ. Here the CDR3 reads CASSRETGTYGYTF. The CDR3 DNA sequence: TGCGCCAGCAGCCGTGAGACAGGTACCTATGGCTACACCTTC.

The V call is TRBV19, the J call TRBJ1-2; 9 nucleotides line up with TRBD1. V was pared by 5 bases and J by 4 bases, with 5 bases of the junction left unmatched. The CDR3 length is 14 residues. CDR1 is LNHDA and CDR2 is SQIVND in the germline V gene (reference sequence). The CDR3 DNA sequence: TGTGCCAGTAGTGTCGGGACAGGGTTCTATGGCTACACCTTC. Protein sequence: CASSVGTGFYGYTF.

CDR3 DNA: TGCGCCAGCAGCTTGGGTGCCATCCTACAGTCTGAAGCTTTCTTT. This translates into CASSLGAILQSEAFF. V gene TRBV5-1 combines with J gene TRBJ1-1; D gene unclear. Germline lookup yields CDR1 SGHRS and CDR2 YFSETQ. V was shortened by 0 bases and J by 6 bases, with 15 bases between the two germline ends. The CDR3 runs 15 residues.